This T cell receptor (beta chain) was documented in a study of T cells in Graves' hyperthyroidism and ophthalmopathy. Study results and limitations: Classification by a 13 V-J model distinguished ophthalmopathy from stable hyperthyroidism. The model anticipated ophthalmopathy a median around 6 months pre-onset.

Researchers barred patients who had uncontrolled infection, other autoimmune disease, pregnancy or lactation. This sample holds PBMCs from approximately 10 ml fresh peripheral blood. RNA transcripts gave rise to amplified TCR beta CDR3 regions. A first-round RT-PCR of the TCR CDR3 used the HTBI primer set. TCRdb processed the multiplex PCR reads anew with MiXCR; each CDR3 protein has one entry. Of 300,000 to 350,000 distinct CDR3 sequences in the sample, roughly a fifth were seen once. Trimming stripped 3 bases from V and 5 bases from J, with 11 bases between. The germline V gene encodes CDR1 SNHLY and CDR2 FYNNEI. The CDR3 spans 15 residues. This clonotype was detected many times. Its antigen remains unidentified.

This chain links TRBV2 with TRBJ1-6, with a possible D match to TRBD1 (5 bases). The TCR comes from a woman aged 45 to 65 with Graves' hyperthyroidism. The sample consisted of blood. Here the CDR3 reads CASSDSGSNNSPLHF. Here the CDR3 DNA reads TGTGCCAGCAGTGATTCAGGGTCCAATAATTCACCCCTCCACTTT.